This T cell receptor beta chain was found in a study of T cell repertoires in ileal Crohn's disease. This CDR3 spans 14 amino acids. With 4 bases removed from V and 1 base from J, the gap between germline ends came to 11 bases. Germline V gene sequence: CDR1 SGHRS, CDR2 YFSETQ. Only in-frame clones appear in the TCRdb table, and some are missing; sequencing was by immunoSEQ multiplex PCR. The sample has approximately 4,700 clones, over 65% seen once; the top ten hold 20% to 25%. The chain recombines TRBV5-1 with TRBJ1-1; TRBD1 might be the D (6 bases). The sample taken for sequencing was ileal tissue. This sequence originates from an adult with Crohn's disease. The CDR3 DNA follows: TGCGCCAGCAGCCCGGGACATAGGAACACTGAAGCTTTCTTT. Amino acids: CASSPGHRNTEAFF.